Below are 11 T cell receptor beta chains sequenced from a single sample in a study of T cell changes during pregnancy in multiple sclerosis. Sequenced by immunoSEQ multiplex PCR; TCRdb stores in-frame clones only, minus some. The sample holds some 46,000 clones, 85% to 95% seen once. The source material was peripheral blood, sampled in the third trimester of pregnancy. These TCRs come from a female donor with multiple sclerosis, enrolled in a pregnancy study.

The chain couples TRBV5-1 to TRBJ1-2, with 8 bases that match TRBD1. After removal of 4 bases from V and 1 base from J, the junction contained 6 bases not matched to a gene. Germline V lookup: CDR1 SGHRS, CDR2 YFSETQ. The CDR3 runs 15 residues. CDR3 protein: CASSHRTGSNYGYTF. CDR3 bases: TGCGCCAGCAGCCACCGGACAGGGAGTAACTATGGCTACACCTTC.

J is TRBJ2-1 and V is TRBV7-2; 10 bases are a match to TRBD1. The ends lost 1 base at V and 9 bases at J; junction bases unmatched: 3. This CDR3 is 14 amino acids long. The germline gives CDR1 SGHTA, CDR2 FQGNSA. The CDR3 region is CASSLGDRGSEQFF. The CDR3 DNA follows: TGTGCCAGCAGCTTAGGGGACAGGGGCAGTGAGCAGTTCTTC.

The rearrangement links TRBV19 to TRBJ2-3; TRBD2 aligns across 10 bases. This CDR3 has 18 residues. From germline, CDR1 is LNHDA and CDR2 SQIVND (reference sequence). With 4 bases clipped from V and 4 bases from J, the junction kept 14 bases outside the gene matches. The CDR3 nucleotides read TGTGCCAGTAGTAAAAGTGTACTAGCGGGACTCTCCGCAGATACGCAGTATTTT. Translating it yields CASSKSVLAGLSADTQYF.

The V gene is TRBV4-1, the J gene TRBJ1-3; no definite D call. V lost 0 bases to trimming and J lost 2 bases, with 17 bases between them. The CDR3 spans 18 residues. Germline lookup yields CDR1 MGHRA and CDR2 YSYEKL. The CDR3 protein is CASSQDQFGVGAGNTIYF. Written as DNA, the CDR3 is TGCGCCAGCAGCCAAGATCAGTTCGGGGTTGGAGCTGGAAACACCATATATTTT.

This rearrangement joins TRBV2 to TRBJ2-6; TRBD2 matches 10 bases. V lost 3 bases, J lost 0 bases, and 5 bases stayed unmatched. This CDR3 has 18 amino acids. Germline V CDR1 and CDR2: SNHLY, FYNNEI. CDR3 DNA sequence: TGTGCCAGCAGTGAGGAAGCGGGAGGGCCCTCTGGGGCCAACGTCCTGACTTTC. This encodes CASSEEAGGPSGANVLTF. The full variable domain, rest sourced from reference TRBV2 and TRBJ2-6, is EPEVTQTPSHQVTQMGQEVILRCVPISNHLYFYWYRQILGQKVEFLVSFYNNEISEKSEIFDDQFSVERPDGSNFTLKIRSTKLEDSAMYFCASSEEAGGPSGANVLTFGAGSRLTVL.

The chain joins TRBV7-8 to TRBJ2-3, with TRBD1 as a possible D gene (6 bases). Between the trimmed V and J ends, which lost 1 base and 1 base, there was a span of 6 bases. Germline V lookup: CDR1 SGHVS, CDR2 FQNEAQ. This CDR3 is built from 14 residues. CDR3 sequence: CASSLGTGTDTQYF. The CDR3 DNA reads TGTGCCAGCAGCTTAGGGACAGGCACAGATACGCAGTATTTT.

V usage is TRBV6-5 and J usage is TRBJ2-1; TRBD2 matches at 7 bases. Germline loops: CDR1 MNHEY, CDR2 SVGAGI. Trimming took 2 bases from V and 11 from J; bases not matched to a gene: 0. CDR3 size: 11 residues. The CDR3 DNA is TGTGCCAGCAGTTACGGGACTAAGCAGTTCTTC. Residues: CASSYGTKQFF.

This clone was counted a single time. The CDR3 DNA is TGTGCCAGCTCACCATTGAAACAGGGGGCCGGAGATACGCAGTATTTT. Encoded protein: CASSPLKQGAGDTQYF. This chain joins TRBV18 and TRBJ2-3, with 9 bases lining up with TRBD1. This CDR3 has 16 amino acids. The V segment lost 2 bases and the J segment 5 bases; nucleotides outside the gene matches: 8. In germline, CDR1 is KGHSH, CDR2 LQKENI.

The CDR3 bases are TGTGCCAGCAGCCAAGAAGGGAGCGCGAACCGTCAAGAGACCCAGTACTTC. It codes for CASSQEGSANRQETQYF. The chain recombines TRBV4-2 with TRBJ2-5; the D gene is possibly TRBD2 (5 bases). The CDR3 sequence is 17 residues long. Germline assignment: CDR1 LGHNA and CDR2 YNFKEQ. V was shortened by 0 bases and J by 2 bases, with 16 bases between the two germline ends.

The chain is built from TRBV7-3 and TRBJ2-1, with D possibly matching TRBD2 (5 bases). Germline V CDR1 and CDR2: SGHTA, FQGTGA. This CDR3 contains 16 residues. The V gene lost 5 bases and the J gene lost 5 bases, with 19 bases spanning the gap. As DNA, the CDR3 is TGTGCCAGCAGCCCGAGAGGTCGGGGTAGGGACAATGAGCAGTTCTTC. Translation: CASSPRGRGRDNEQFF.

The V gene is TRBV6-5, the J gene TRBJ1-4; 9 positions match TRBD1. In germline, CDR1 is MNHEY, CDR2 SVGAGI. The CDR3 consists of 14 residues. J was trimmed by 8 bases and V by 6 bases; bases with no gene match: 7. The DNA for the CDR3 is TGTGCCAGCAGGACAGGGGGAGGGCCCGAAAAACTGTTTTTT. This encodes CASRTGGGPEKLFF.